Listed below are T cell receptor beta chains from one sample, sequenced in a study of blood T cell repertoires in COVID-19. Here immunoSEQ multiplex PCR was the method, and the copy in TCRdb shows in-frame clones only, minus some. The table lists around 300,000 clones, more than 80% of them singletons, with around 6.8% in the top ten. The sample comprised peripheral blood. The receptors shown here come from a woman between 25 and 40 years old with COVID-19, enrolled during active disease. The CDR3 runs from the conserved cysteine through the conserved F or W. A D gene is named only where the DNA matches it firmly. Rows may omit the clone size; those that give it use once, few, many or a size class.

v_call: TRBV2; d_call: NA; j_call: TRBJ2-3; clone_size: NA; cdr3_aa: CASRALGNTDTQYF; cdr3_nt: TGTGCCAGCAGAGCCCTAGGAAACACAGATACGCAGTATTTT
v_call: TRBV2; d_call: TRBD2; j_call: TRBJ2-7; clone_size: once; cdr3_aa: CASWASGPYEQYF; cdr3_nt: TGTGCCAGCTGGGCTAGCGGACCGTACGAGCAGTACTTC
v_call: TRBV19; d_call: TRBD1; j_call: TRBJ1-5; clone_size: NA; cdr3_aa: CASSTTGVGGNQPQHF; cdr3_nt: TGTGCCAGTAGTACGACAGGGGTTGGTGGCAATCAGCCCCAGCATTTT
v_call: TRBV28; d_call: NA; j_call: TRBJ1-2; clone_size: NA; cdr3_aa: CASSLPSGGYGYTF; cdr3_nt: TGTGCCAGCAGTCTGCCTTCCGGGGGGTATGGCTACACCTTC
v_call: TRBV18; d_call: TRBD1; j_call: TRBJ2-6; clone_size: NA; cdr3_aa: CASSPPDRVIGANVLTF; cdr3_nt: TGTGCCAGCTCACCACCGGACAGGGTTATCGGGGCCAACGTCCTGACTTTC
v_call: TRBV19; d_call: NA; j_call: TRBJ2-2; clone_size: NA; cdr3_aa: CASNRLVGGTGELFF; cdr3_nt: TGTGCCAGTAACCGACTAGTTGGTGGGACCGGGGAGCTGTTTTTT
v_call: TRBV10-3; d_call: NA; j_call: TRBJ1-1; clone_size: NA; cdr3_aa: CAISDTTGDTEAFF; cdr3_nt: TGTGCCATCAGTGATACAACGGGAGACACTGAAGCTTTCTTT
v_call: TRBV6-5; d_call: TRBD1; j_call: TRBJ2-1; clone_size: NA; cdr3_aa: CASSYSDRDEQFF; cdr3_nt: TGTGCCAGCAGTTACTCAGACAGGGATGAGCAGTTCTTC
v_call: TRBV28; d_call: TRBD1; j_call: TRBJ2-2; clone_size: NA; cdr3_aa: CASSLQGAGGELFF; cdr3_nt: TGTGCCAGCAGCTTACAGGGGGCTGGCGGGGAGCTGTTTTTT
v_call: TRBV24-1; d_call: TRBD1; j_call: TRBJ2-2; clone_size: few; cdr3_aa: CATSDGTDSGELFF; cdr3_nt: TGTGCCACCAGTGATGGGACAGATTCCGGGGAGCTGTTTTTT
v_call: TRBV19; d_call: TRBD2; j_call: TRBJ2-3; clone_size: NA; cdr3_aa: CATKASGSTDTQYF; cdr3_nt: TGTGCCACGAAGGCTAGCGGGAGCACAGATACGCAGTATTTT
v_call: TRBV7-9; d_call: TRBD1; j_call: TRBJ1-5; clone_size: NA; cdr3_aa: CASSSAGGRAGQPQHF; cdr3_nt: TGTGCCAGCAGCAGCGCAGGGGGAAGGGCCGGGCAGCCCCAGCATTTT
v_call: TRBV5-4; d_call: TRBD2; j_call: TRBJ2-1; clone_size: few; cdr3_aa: CASSLGREGLYNEQFF; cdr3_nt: TGTGCCAGCAGCTTGGGGCGGGAGGGCCTCTACAATGAGCAGTTCTTC
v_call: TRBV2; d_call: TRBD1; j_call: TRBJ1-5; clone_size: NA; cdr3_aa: CASSVQGPSNQPQHF; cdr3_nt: TGTGCCAGCAGTGTACAGGGGCCTAGCAATCAGCCCCAGCATTTT
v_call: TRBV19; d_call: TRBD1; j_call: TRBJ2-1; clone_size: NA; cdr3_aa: CASNYRGRDEQFF; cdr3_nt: TGTGCCAGTAACTACAGGGGGCGGGATGAGCAGTTCTTC
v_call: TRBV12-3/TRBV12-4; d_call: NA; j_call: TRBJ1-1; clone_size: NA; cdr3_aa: CASSFSGATEAFF; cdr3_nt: TGTGCCAGCAGTTTTTCAGGGGCCACTGAAGCTTTCTTT
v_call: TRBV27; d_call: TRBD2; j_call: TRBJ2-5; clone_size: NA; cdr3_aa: CASSATSGRGETQYF; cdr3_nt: TGTGCCAGCAGTGCGACTAGCGGGAGGGGAGAGACCCAGTACTTC
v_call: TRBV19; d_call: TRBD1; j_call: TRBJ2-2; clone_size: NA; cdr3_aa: CASSAPGQGKTGELFF; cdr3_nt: TGTGCCAGTAGTGCCCCGGGACAGGGAAAAACCGGGGAGCTGTTTTTT
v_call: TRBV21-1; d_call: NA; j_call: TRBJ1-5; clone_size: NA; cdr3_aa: CASSKQGVSNQPQHF; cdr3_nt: TGTGCCAGCAGCAAACAGGGGGTTAGCAATCAGCCCCAGCATTTT
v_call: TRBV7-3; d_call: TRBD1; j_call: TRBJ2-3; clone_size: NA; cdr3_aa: CASSLEQGGLGTQYF; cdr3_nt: TGTGCCAGCAGCTTAGAACAGGGGGGCTTAGGTACGCAGTATTTT
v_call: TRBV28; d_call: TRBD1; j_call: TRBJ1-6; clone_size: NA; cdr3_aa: CASSPGQGWNSPLHF; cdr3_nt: TGTGCCAGCAGTCCCGGACAGGGCTGGAATTCACCCCTCCACTTT
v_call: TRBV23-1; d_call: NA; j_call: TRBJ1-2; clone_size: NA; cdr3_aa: CARRAVGPYGYTF; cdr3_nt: TGCGCCAGGAGGGCGGTAGGCCCCTATGGCTACACCTTC
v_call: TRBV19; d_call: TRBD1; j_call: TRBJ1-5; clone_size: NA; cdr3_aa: CASSTSQGGSNQPQHF; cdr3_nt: TGTGCCAGTAGTACGAGCCAGGGGGGCAGCAATCAGCCCCAGCATTTT
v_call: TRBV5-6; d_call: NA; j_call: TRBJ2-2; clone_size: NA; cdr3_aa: CASSEVSTTGELFF; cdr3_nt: TGTGCCAGCAGCGAAGTTTCTACCACCGGGGAGCTGTTTTTT
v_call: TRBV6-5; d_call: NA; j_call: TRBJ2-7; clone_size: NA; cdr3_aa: CASSTKSSYEQYF; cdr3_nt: TGTGCCAGCAGCACTAAGAGCTCCTACGAGCAGTACTTC
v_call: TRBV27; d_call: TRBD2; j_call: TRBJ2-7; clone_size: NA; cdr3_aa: CASAQKSGRPYEQYF; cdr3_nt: TGTGCCAGCGCCCAGAAGAGCGGGAGACCCTACGAGCAGTACTTC
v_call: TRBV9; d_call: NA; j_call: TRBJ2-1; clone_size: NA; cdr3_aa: CASSEDRRGYNEQFF; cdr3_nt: TGTGCCAGCAGCGAGGACAGGAGGGGTTACAATGAGCAGTTCTTC
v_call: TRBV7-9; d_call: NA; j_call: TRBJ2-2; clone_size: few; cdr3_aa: CASSPRDSGELFF; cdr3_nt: TGTGCCAGCAGCCCGCGGGACTCTGGGGAGCTGTTTTTT
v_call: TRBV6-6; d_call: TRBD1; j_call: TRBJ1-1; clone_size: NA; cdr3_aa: CASSYSRDRGLEAFF; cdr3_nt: TGTGCCAGCAGTTACTCGAGGGACAGGGGGCTGGAAGCTTTCTTT
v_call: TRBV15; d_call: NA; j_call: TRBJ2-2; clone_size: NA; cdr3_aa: CATSRDLRAGITGELFF; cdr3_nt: TGTGCCACCAGCAGAGATCTTCGTGCAGGGATTACCGGGGAGCTGTTTTTT
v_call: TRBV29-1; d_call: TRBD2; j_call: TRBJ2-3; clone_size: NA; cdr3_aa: CSVERGRGDTQYF; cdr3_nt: TGCAGCGTTGAACGCGGGAGGGGAGATACGCAGTATTTT
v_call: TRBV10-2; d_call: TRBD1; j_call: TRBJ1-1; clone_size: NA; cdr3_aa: CASSESAGGMNTEAFF; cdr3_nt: TGCGCCAGCAGTGAGTCGGCAGGGGGTATGAACACTGAAGCTTTCTTT